This entry describes one T cell receptor (beta chain). Its antigen is unknown. V lost 7 bases, J lost 4 bases, and 6 bases lay in between. Per the germline V gene, CDR1 is SGDLS and CDR2 is YYNGEE. The CDR3 extends over 11 amino acids. Naive-designated CD8 cells lacked CD45RO, were positively enriched for CCR7, and omitted terminally differentiated effector memory CD45RA+ cells. The sample originates from a study of shared clonotypes between healthy human individuals. Study observations and caveats: Clonotypes shared by all four sorted-subset donors had higher generation probabilities than non-shared clonotypes. Clonotype sharing among donors, it was expected, would be affected by sequencing depth. There were few donors, and this limited the genetic and exposure-history diversity represented.

Each subset's genomic DNA was split evenly across several immunoSEQ plates. Some clones are missing from TCRdb's copy, which holds only in-frame ones; the method was immunoSEQ multiplex PCR. The table lists about 820,000 clones, nearly 95% of them singletons. The source is a young man in good health. Sequencing input: naive CD8+ T cells sorted from blood. The chain links TRBV9 to TRBJ1-3; no reliable D call. The CDR3, as DNA: TGTGCCAGCCGCAGGGGAAACACCATATATTTT. It specifies CASRRGNTIYF.